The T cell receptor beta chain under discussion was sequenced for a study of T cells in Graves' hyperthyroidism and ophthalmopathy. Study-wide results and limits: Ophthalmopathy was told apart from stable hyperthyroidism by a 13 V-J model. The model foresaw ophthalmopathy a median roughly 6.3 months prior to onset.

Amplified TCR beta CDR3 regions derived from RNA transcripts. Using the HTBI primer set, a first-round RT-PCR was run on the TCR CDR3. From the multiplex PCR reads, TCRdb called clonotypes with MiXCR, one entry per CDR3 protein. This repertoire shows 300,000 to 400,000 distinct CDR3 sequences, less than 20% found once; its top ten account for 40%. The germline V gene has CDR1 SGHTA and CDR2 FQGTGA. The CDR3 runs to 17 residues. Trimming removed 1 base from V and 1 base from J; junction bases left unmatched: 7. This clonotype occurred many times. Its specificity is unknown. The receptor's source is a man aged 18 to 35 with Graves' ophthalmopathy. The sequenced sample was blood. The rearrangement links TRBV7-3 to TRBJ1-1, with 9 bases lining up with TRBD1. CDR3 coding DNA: TGTGCCAGCAGCTTAAATACAGGGGGCGCCTCGAACACTGAAGCTTTCTTT. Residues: CASSLNTGGASNTEAFF.